The next 29 T cell receptor beta chains were all read from a single sample in a study of T cell changes during pregnancy in multiple sclerosis. Clones were read by immunoSEQ multiplex PCR, and TCRdb kept only the in-frame ones, dropping some. The sample has under 90,000 clones, about 93% seen once. The sample was peripheral blood, taken in the second trimester of pregnancy. Source of these receptors: a female donor in good health, enrolled as a control in a pregnancy study.

The genes are TRBV2 and TRBJ2-4, with D hard to call. Germline CDR1 SNHLY, CDR2 FYNNEI. V lost 0 bases to trimming and J lost 4 bases, with 10 bases between them. This CDR3 contains 15 residues. CDR3 protein: CASSEAKPIKNIQYF. CDR3 DNA sequence: TGTGCCAGCAGTGAAGCAAAACCTATTAAAAACATTCAGTACTTC.

CDR3 DNA: TGCGCCAGCAGCCCTGAGGCGGGACAGTATGATCCTGAAGCTTTCTTT. This sequence encodes CASSPEAGQYDPEAFF. V and J are TRBV5-1 and TRBJ1-1; 7 bases match TRBD1. This CDR3 has 16 residues. CDR1 and CDR2 from the germline V gene are SGHRS and YFSETQ. V gave up 4 bases and J gave up 6 bases; unmatched junction bases: 15.

This chain joins TRBV5-1 and TRBJ2-7; D might be TRBD1 (6 bases). The CDR3 is 14 amino acids. V dropped 1 base and J dropped 4 bases, with 12 bases sitting between them. Germline V gene lookup returns CDR1 SGHRS and CDR2 YFSETQ. CDR3 bases: TGCGCCAGCAGCTTGAGACAGGCGGCTTACGAGCAGTACTTC. Encoded protein: CASSLRQAAYEQYF.

The V gene is TRBV5-4, the J gene TRBJ2-7; TRBD2 matches at 14 bases. CDR3 length equals 16 residues. Trimming cost V 0 bases and J 3 bases; bases outside gene matches: 2. Germline CDR1 SGHNT, CDR2 YYREEE (reference sequence). The CDR3 here is CASSLVGTSGGYEQYF. Written as DNA, the CDR3 is TGTGCCAGCAGCTTGGTGGGGACTAGCGGGGGCTACGAGCAGTACTTC.

Details on this clone: A junction end diverges from the germline sequence, so it may reflect a read error. The chain joins TRBV7-7 to TRBJ2-1; 7 nucleotides line up with TRBD2. CDR3 length: 16 amino acids. The V gene's germline CDR1 is SSHAT and CDR2 FNYEAQ (reference sequence). CDR3 coding DNA: TGTGCTAGCAGCTTCGAGCGGGAAAGCTCCTACAATGAGCAGTTCTTC. This encodes CASSFERESSYNEQFF.

V is TRBV5-5 and J is TRBJ2-1; 9 nucleotides match TRBD2. V was pared by 3 bases and J by 6 bases, with 7 bases of the junction left unmatched. The CDR3 has 15 residues. Per germline, CDR1 SGHKS and CDR2 YYEKEE (reference sequence). The CDR3 nucleotides read TGTGCCAGCAGCTCGGCGGCTAGCGGGACCAATGAGCAGTTCTTC. This encodes CASSSAASGTNEQFF.

The chain is built from TRBV5-1 and TRBJ2-7; tentatively, D is TRBD2 (5 bases). Trimming cost V 2 bases and J 4 bases, with 13 bases left between them. CDR1 and CDR2 from the germline V gene are SGHRS and YFSETQ. The CDR3 has 14 residues. The CDR3, as DNA: TGCGCCAGCAGCTTTGACGGAGGTAATTACGAGCAGTACTTC. Encoded protein: CASSFDGGNYEQYF.

This rearrangement joins TRBV29-1 to TRBJ2-1; perhaps TRBD2 as D (6 bases). The CDR3 has 14 residues. The V and J ends lost 3 bases and 11 bases respectively, with 20 bases between them. From germline, CDR1 is SQVTM and CDR2 ANQGSEA. CDR3 nucleotides: TGCAGCGTTGATTTGGAAGTTGCTAGCGCTCAGCAGTTCTTC. Its translation: CSVDLEVASAQQFF.

The chain is built from TRBV21-1 and TRBJ2-1; the table's D gene call, TRBD2, was not cross checked with the DNA. TRBV21-1 constitutes a pseudogene. This CDR3 comprises 16 residues. CDR3 loop: CASSLGASGSYNEQFF. The DNA for the CDR3 is TGTGCCAGCAGCCTTGGAGCTAGCGGGTCCTACAATGAGCAGTTCTTC.

In its sample, this clone was seen a few times. The chain carries TRBV19 and TRBJ1-1, with D perhaps matching TRBD1 (5 bases). Germline CDR1 and CDR2: LNHDA and SQIVND (reference sequence). This CDR3 region has 17 residues. Trimming took 3 bases from V and 2 from J, leaving 19 bases between them. The CDR3 coding sequence is TGTGCCAGTAGTATCGTAGCCAGGGCCCTGGGAAACACTGAAGCTTTCTTT. Protein sequence: CASSIVARALGNTEAFF.

The CDR3, as DNA: TGTGCCAGCAGTTTTGGGGCCAGCTACGAGCAGTACTTC. It codes for CASSFGASYEQYF. V gene TRBV28 combines with J gene TRBJ2-7; TRBD1 is a possible D gene (5 bases). The CDR3 is 13 residues long. Germline CDR1 reads MDHEN; CDR2 reads SYDVKM. V shed 3 bases and J shed 3 bases, with 9 bases lying between them.

This chain uses TRBV9 with TRBJ2-3; TRBD2 might be the D (6 bases). This CDR3 is built from 16 residues. Trimming pared 0 bases from V and 4 bases from J, leaving 15 bases between. Germline values: CDR1 SGDLS, CDR2 YYNGEE. Here the CDR3 DNA reads TGTGCCAGCAGCGTAGTCGGGGGAGTATCGGCAGATACGCAGTATTTT. This encodes CASSVVGGVSADTQYF.

The J gene is TRBJ2-7, the V gene TRBV6-1; TRBD1 matches at 8 bases. This CDR3 has 15 amino acids. Germline V CDR1 and CDR2: MNHNS, SASEGT. Germline trimming cut 1 base from V and 0 bases from J; bases unmatched to any gene: 2. DNA of the CDR3: TGTGCCAGCAGTGAAGAGGGGACAGGCTCCTACGAGCAGTACTTC. The encoded protein is CASSEEGTGSYEQYF.

The chain combines TRBV28 with TRBJ1-2; D gene ambiguous. V dropped 4 bases and J dropped 0 bases, with 15 bases sitting between them. CDR1 is MDHEN and CDR2 is SYDVKM in the germline V gene. The CDR3 has 16 amino acids. CDR3 amino acids: CASSSRRRTANYGYTF. The CDR3 nucleotides are TGTGCCAGCAGTTCCCGTCGACGGACTGCTAACTATGGCTACACCTTC.

The chain has TRBV6-5 and TRBJ1-3; D unclear. The CDR3 is 15 residues long. V was cut by 6 bases and J by 0 bases, with 12 bases left in between. Germline V lookup: CDR1 MNHEY, CDR2 SVGAGI. CDR3 sequence reads: CASRRASSSGNTIYF. Written as DNA, the CDR3 is TGTGCCAGCAGGAGGGCCTCCTCCTCTGGAAACACCATATATTTT.

This clone was seen a handful of times. The chain uses TRBV28 and TRBJ1-4; D is possibly TRBD1 (5 bases). This CDR3 contains 17 residues. V lost 5 bases, J lost 5 bases, and 21 bases lay in between. The germline CDR1 and CDR2 sequences are MDHEN and SYDVKM. DNA of the CDR3: TGTGCCAGCAGTCCCCCCAAATTGGGGCGGGAAAATGAAAAACTGTTTTTT. This translates into CASSPPKLGRENEKLFF.

The gene calls are TRBV14 and TRBJ2-1; 9 bases line up with TRBD2. Trimming took 4 bases from V and 4 from J; bases not matched to a gene: 8. CDR1 and CDR2 from the germline V gene are SGHDN and FVKESK. The CDR3 covers 16 residues. DNA for the CDR3: TGTGCCAGCAGCCCTATAGCGGGAGTTGCTTACAATGAGCAGTTCTTC. Translated, it gives CASSPIAGVAYNEQFF.

This clone is a singleton in its sample. The chain is built from TRBV10-3 and TRBJ1-5; 7 nucleotides agree with TRBD1. V lost 6 bases and J lost 5; bases outside the gene matches: 13. Per germline, CDR1 ENHRY and CDR2 SYGVKD. The CDR3 extends over 16 amino acids. This CDR3 is CAIRGEVKQGHQPQHF. CDR3 bases: TGTGCCATCAGGGGAGAGGTAAAACAGGGGCATCAGCCCCAGCATTTT.

This sequence joins TRBV27 and TRBJ1-1; tentative D call: TRBD1 (5 bases). Germline values: CDR1 MNHEY, CDR2 SMNVEV (reference sequence). V lost 7 bases and J lost 5, with 17 bases in between. The CDR3 spans 14 residues. The CDR3 region is CASTTVGGGTEAFF. Here the CDR3 DNA reads TGTGCCAGCACCACTGTCGGGGGAGGTACTGAAGCTTTCTTT.

The DNA of the CDR3 is TGTGCCAGCAGAGTAGCGGCCGGGGAGCTGTTTTTT. Residues: CASRVAAGELFF. The chain combines TRBV6-5 with TRBJ2-2, with D possibly TRBD2 on 6 matching bases. Germline V gene data show CDR1 as MNHEY and CDR2 as SVGAGI. The CDR3 sequence is 12 residues long. The V end was cut by 6 bases, the J end by 6 bases, with 8 bases between.

This rearrangement joins TRBV15 to TRBJ2-2, with 8 bases fitting TRBD1. The CDR3 length is 17 residues. CDR1 LNHNV and CDR2 YYDKDF come from the germline V gene (reference sequence). V lost 1 base to trimming and J lost 4 bases; unmatched junction nucleotides: 8. The CDR3 reads CATSRGVGTGPTGELFF. The CDR3 DNA is TGTGCCACCAGCAGAGGGGTGGGGACAGGCCCCACCGGGGAGCTGTTTTTT.

The rearrangement links TRBV7-9 to TRBJ1-2, with D possibly matching TRBD1 (5 bases). The germline CDR1 and CDR2 sequences are SEHNR and FQNEAQ (reference sequence). Trimming took 5 bases from V and 7 from J, leaving 20 bases between them. CDR3 size: 15 residues. In DNA form, the CDR3 reads TGTGCCAGCAGCCCATCGACAGACGGGGGGAGTGGCTACACCTTC. Its translation is CASSPSTDGGSGYTF.

This chain links TRBV6-6 with TRBJ2-7; tentatively, D is TRBD1 (5 bases). The germline V gene encodes CDR1 MNHNY and CDR2 SVGAGI (reference sequence). The CDR3 covers 14 residues. The germline V and J ends were trimmed by 2 bases and 0 bases, with 8 bases remaining between them. Here the CDR3 DNA reads TGTGCCAGCAGTTACGGCCAGGGCTCCTACGAGCAGTACTTC. Its translation: CASSYGQGSYEQYF.

J is TRBJ2-5 and V is TRBV29-1; D unclear. The J call could be wrong; TRBJ2-7 is a better fit for the DNA end. CDR1 and CDR2 (germline): SQVTM, ANQGSEA. This CDR3 has 11 residues. CDR3 residues: CSAIAFYEQYF. The CDR3 DNA follows: TGCAGCGCCATAGCATTCTACGAGCAGTACTTC.

The chain joins TRBV7-6 to TRBJ2-7; D may be TRBD1 (5 bases). V lost 1 base and J 2 bases, leaving 6 bases between the germline ends. Germline lookup yields CDR1 SGHVS and CDR2 FNYEAQ. CDR3 size: 13 residues. Written as DNA, the CDR3 is TGTGCCAGCAGCTTAGAGGACACCTACGAGCAGTACTTC. Translating gives CASSLEDTYEQYF.

The rearrangement links TRBV7-2 to TRBJ2-7, with D maybe TRBD1 (5 bases). Trimming shortened V by 3 bases and J by 0 bases, and 12 bases separated the two germline ends. Germline lookup yields CDR1 SGHTA and CDR2 FQGNSA. CDR3 length equals 15 residues. The CDR3 nucleotides read TGTGCCAGCAGCTTTACCCAGGGAATCTCCTACGAGCAGTACTTC. It codes for CASSFTQGISYEQYF.

This clone was observed a single time. The V and J genes are TRBV4-1 and TRBJ2-7; possible D gene TRBD2, 6 bases. CDR3 length: 14 residues. Germline loops: CDR1 MGHRA, CDR2 YSYEKL. V was pared by 4 bases and J by 2 bases, with 12 bases between. The CDR3 coding sequence is TGCGCCAGCAGCCTTTTCGGGGGTACCTACGAGCAGTACTTC. It encodes CASSLFGGTYEQYF.

This clone showed up just once. The CDR3 loop is CASSEVTGMENEKLFF. In nucleotides, the CDR3 is TGTGCCAGCAGTGAAGTAACAGGGATGGAGAATGAAAAACTGTTTTTT. The chain is built from TRBV6-1 and TRBJ1-4, with TRBD1 as a possible D gene (6 bases). Germline V gene sequence: CDR1 MNHNS, CDR2 SASEGT. CDR3 length: 16 amino acids. V lost 1 base and J lost 5, with 14 bases in between.

The chain carries TRBV5-1 and TRBJ2-3, with a tentative D call TRBD2 (5 bases). Germline lookup yields CDR1 SGHRS and CDR2 YFSETQ. This CDR3 comprises 15 residues. V gave up 0 bases and J gave up 0 bases, with 8 bases separating them. CDR3 nucleotides: TGCGCCAGCAGCTTGGTCGGGGTTAGCACAGATACGCAGTATTTT. Its protein product is CASSLVGVSTDTQYF.